These 18 T cell receptor beta chains were sequenced from one sample in a study of neoadjuvant anti-PD-1 for oral cavity cancer. The protocol was immunoSEQ multiplex PCR, while the TCRdb copy is restricted to in-frame clones and leaves out a portion. Seen here are roughly 60,000 clones, 65% to 85% observed once, and the top ten hold just over 2.5%. The sequencing here drew on PBMCs, taken before nivolumab (anti-PD-1) treatment. The receptor source for this set is a person aged 35-80 years with oral cavity squamous cell carcinoma.

This clone was seen a few times. The chain uses TRBV10-2 and TRBJ2-7, with TRBD1 as a possible D gene (5 bases). The germline V gene has CDR1 WSHSY and CDR2 SAAADI. The CDR3 sequence is 12 residues long. Deletions cut 7 bases from V and 3 bases from J, with 10 bases between. CDR3 coding DNA: TGCGCCAGCATGGGGCGGAACTACGAGCAGTACTTC. Encoded protein: CASMGRNYEQYF.

The chain uses TRBV29-1 and TRBJ1-6; 8 bases are a match to TRBD1. J lost 9 bases, V lost 6 bases, and 13 bases had no gene match. CDR1 and CDR2 from the germline V gene are SQVTM and ANQGSEA. The CDR3 has 15 amino acids. The CDR3 DNA reads as TGCAGCGTCAGAGTAGGGGGACAGGTCTCTTCACCCCTCCACTTT. It encodes CSVRVGGQVSSPLHF.

The rearrangement links TRBV19 to TRBJ2-1, with a possible D match to TRBD2 (6 bases). The V gene lost 1 base and the J gene lost 6 bases, with 13 bases spanning the gap. CDR1 LNHDA and CDR2 SQIVND come from the germline V gene (reference sequence). CDR3 size: 15 residues. The CDR3, as DNA: TGTGCCAGTAGTATAGTGCTAGCGTCTCTCAATGAGCAGTTCTTC. Encoded protein: CASSIVLASLNEQFF.

The chain is built from TRBV19 and TRBJ1-2, with TRBD1 as a possible D gene (6 bases). Between the trimmed V and J ends, which lost 4 bases and 10 bases, there was a span of 25 bases. CDR1 LNHDA and CDR2 SQIVND come from the germline V gene (reference sequence). The CDR3 has 16 amino acids. Here the CDR3 DNA reads TGTGCCAGTAGTACCTTCCCCCCCAGGCAGGGGCGAGTCTACACCTTC. It is translated as CASSTFPPRQGRVYTF.

The CDR3 DNA reads TGTGCCATCGCGGGGGGGACAGATACGCAGTATTTT. It is translated as CAIAGGTDTQYF. The chain recombines TRBV10-3 with TRBJ2-3, with 9 nucleotides matching TRBD2. V shed 8 bases, J shed 3 bases, and the junction held 0 bases outside the gene matches. This CDR3 has 12 residues. Germline CDR1 is ENHRY and CDR2 is SYGVKD.

The chain carries TRBV29-1 and TRBJ2-7; 9 bases map to TRBD1. This CDR3 region has 13 residues. Trimming at V came to 6 bases and at J to 4 bases, leaving 7 bases not matched to a gene. From germline, CDR1 is SQVTM and CDR2 ANQGSEA. The CDR3 region is CSVEGQGPYEQYF. The CDR3 nucleotides read TGCAGCGTGGAGGGACAGGGACCTTACGAGCAGTACTTC.

This clone was seen just once. The chain combines TRBV6-6 with TRBJ2-1; TRBD1 is a possible D gene (5 bases). Germline assignment: CDR1 MNHNY and CDR2 SVGAGI (reference sequence). The ends were cut back, 8 bases at V and 2 bases at J, with 7 bases in the middle. This CDR3 is 12 amino acids long. The CDR3 nucleotides read TGTGCCAGCGGGGCCACCTACAATGAGCAGTTCTTC. It specifies CASGATYNEQFF.

In DNA, the CDR3 is TGTGCCAGCAGCCAAAGCGTTAACTATGGCTACACCTTC. It translates to CASSQSVNYGYTF. The chain combines TRBV7-9 with TRBJ1-2; no definite D call. Germline CDR1 reads SEHNR; CDR2 reads FQNEAQ (reference sequence). The ends were cut back, 5 bases at V and 1 base at J, with 8 bases in the middle. The length of the CDR3 is 13 residues. The whole variable domain, filled in from reference TRBV7-9 and TRBJ1-2, reads DTGVSQNPRHKITKRGQNVTFRCDPISEHNRLYWYRQTLGQGPEFLTYFQNEAQLEKSRLLSDRFSAERPKGSFSTLEIQRTEQGDSAMYLCASSQSVNYGYTFGSGTRLTVV.

V and J are TRBV7-2 and TRBJ2-5, with D perhaps matching TRBD2 (7 bases). The germline V gene encodes CDR1 SGHTA and CDR2 FQGNSA. The CDR3 consists of 15 residues. Trimming removed 6 bases at V and 3 bases at J, with 17 bases between. CDR3 in DNA: TGTGCCAGCAGTTTCGCGGGGGCCCCGAAAGAGACCCAGTACTTC. As protein: CASSFAGAPKETQYF. Variable domain in full (rest from reference TRBV7-2 and TRBJ2-5): GAGVSQSPSNKVTEKGKDVELRCDPISGHTALYWYRQSLGQGLEFLIYFQGNSAPDKSGLPSDRFSAERTGGSVSTLTIQRTQQEDSAVYLCASSFAGAPKETQYFGPGTRLLVL.

The chain employs TRBV6-1 and TRBJ1-2; TRBD1 is a possible D gene (5 bases). This CDR3 region has 13 residues. Germline CDR1 MNHNS, CDR2 SASEGT. V lost 5 bases, J lost 2 bases, and 9 bases lay in between. CDR3: CASSPRGNYGYTF. The CDR3 DNA follows: TGTGCCAGCAGTCCTCGGGGGAACTATGGCTACACCTTC.

The V gene is TRBV29-1, the J gene TRBJ2-3, with 7 nucleotides matching TRBD2. Germline lookup yields CDR1 SQVTM and CDR2 ANQGSEA. This CDR3 comprises 13 residues. V gave up 6 bases and J gave up 4 bases; unmatched junction bases: 7. CDR3 bases: TGCAGCGTCCCTTTTGGACTAGCAGATACGCAGTATTTT. Protein: CSVPFGLADTQYF.

The CDR3, as DNA: TGTGCCAGCAGCTTAACGAGCGGGCTATACAATGAGCAGTTCTTC. Translated, it gives CASSLTSGLYNEQFF. The chain recombines TRBV7-3 with TRBJ2-1, with D maybe TRBD2 (6 bases). CDR1 and CDR2 from the germline V gene are SGHTA and FQGTGA. V lost 0 bases and J lost 4, with 10 bases in between. The CDR3 loop spans 15 amino acids.

V is TRBV7-6 and J is TRBJ1-2, with 11 bases aligning to TRBD1. Germline V gene lookup returns CDR1 SGHVS and CDR2 FNYEAQ. This CDR3 contains 12 residues. V was pared by 8 bases and J by 4 bases, with 0 bases of the junction left unmatched. The CDR3 DNA follows: TGTGCCAGCGGGACAGGGGGCTATGGCTACACCTTC. Translation: CASGTGGYGYTF. The full variable domain, rest sourced from reference TRBV7-6 and TRBJ1-2, is GAGVSQSPRYKVTKRGQDVALRCDPISGHVSLYWYRQALGQGPEFLTYFNYEAQQDKSGLPNDRFSAERPEGSISTLTIQRTEQRDSAMYRCASGTGGYGYTFGSGTRLTVV.

This rearrangement joins TRBV7-2 to TRBJ2-7; TRBD1 matches 10 bases. V was pared by 5 bases and J by 3 bases, with 7 bases of the junction left unmatched. Germline V gene lookup returns CDR1 SGHTA and CDR2 FQGNSA. CDR3 size: 15 residues. CDR3 DNA: TGTGCCAGCAGCCCTACGACAGGGGGCCACTACGAGCAGTACTTC. It is translated as CASSPTTGGHYEQYF.

The genes are TRBV6-6 and TRBJ2-7, with a weak D call TRBD1 (6 bases). Trimming pared 4 bases from V and 0 bases from J, leaving 16 bases between. This CDR3 spans 16 amino acids. Germline assignment: CDR1 MNHNY and CDR2 SVGAGI (reference sequence). The CDR3 loop is CASSSYRDINSYEQYF. The CDR3 nucleotides are TGTGCCAGCAGTTCTTACCGGGACATCAACTCCTACGAGCAGTACTTC.

J is TRBJ1-2 and V is TRBV7-2, with 11 bases that match TRBD1. J was trimmed by 4 bases and V by 5 bases; bases with no gene match: 3. Per the germline V gene, CDR1 is SGHTA and CDR2 is FQGNSA. The CDR3 has 14 amino acids. The CDR3 loop is CASSPGTGGYGYTF. CDR3 sequence (DNA): TGTGCCAGCAGCCCGGGGACAGGGGGCTATGGCTACACCTTC.

The genes are TRBV4-2 and TRBJ2-1; 8 nucleotides agree with TRBD2. Germline values: CDR1 LGHNA, CDR2 YNFKEQ. The V and J ends lost 0 bases and 9 bases, in that order; junction bases with no gene match: 13. The CDR3 sequence is 17 residues long. The CDR3 loop reads CASSQDPSGRALGEQFF. CDR3 nucleotide sequence: TGTGCCAGCAGCCAAGATCCCTCCGGGAGGGCCTTGGGTGAGCAGTTCTTC.

This chain connects TRBV7-9 to TRBJ1-1; D unresolved. Per germline, CDR1 SEHNR and CDR2 FQNEAQ (reference sequence). CDR3 length equals 14 residues. V lost 6 bases, J lost 0 bases, and 11 bases lay in between. The CDR3 DNA is TGTGCCAGCAGTAAGGGAGGGCTGAACACTGAAGCTTTCTTT. It yields the protein CASSKGGLNTEAFF.